This TCR beta chain was observed in a study of identical twins. Study findings and constraints: Zero-insertion analyses could be partly confounded by invariant MAIT and iNKT cells.

The CDR3 extends over 17 amino acids. With V trimmed by 2 bases and J by 2 bases, 11 bases remained unmatched. Germline V CDR1 and CDR2: SGHTA, FQGNSA. Healthy Caucasians supplied all donations. Details on this clonotype: The antigen is not known.

Through template switching, a universal primer site was introduced, and the cDNA contained unique molecular identifiers. MiXCR was run by TCRdb on the 5' RACE reads, yielding one entry per CDR3 protein. This table holds about 210,000 distinct CDR3 sequences, less than 9.5% found once. The chain carries TRBV7-2 and TRBJ2-7; 8 nucleotides line up with TRBD2. The specimen sequenced was memory (CD45RO+) T cells sorted from blood. The sequence came from a woman younger than 30 in good health. CDR3 protein: CASSLSSSSGLTYEQYF. CDR3 nucleotide sequence: TGTGCCAGCAGCTTATCTTCTTCTAGCGGGCTCACCTACGAGCAGTACTTC.